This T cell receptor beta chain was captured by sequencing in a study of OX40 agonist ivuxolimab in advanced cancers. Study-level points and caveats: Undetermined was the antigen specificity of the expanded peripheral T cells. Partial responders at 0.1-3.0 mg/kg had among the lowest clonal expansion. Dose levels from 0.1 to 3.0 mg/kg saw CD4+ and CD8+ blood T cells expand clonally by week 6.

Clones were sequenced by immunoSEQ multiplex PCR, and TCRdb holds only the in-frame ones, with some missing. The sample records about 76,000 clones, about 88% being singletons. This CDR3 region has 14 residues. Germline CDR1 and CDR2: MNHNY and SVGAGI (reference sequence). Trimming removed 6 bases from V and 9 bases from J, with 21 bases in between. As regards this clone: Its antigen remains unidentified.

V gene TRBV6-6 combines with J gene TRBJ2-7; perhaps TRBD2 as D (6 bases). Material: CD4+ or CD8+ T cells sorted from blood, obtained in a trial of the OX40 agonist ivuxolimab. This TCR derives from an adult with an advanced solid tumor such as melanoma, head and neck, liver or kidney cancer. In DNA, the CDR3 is TGTGCCAGCAGCGGTGGAGGGCGCGGTGGATGGCAGTACTTC. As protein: CASSGGGRGGWQYF.